This entry lists 21 T cell receptor beta chains sequenced from one sample in a study of Ad26.COV2.S vaccination and SARS-CoV-2 variants. This sample's treatment: 15 to 20 received Ad26.COV2.S at low or high dose, single or two shots; about 5 received placebo; per-sample allocation not given. Day 63 following the first vaccine or placebo injection was when the samples were taken. Profiling relied on immunoSEQ multiplex PCR, and the TCRdb table lists in-frame clones only, not all of them. The sample contains 510,000 or so clones, roughly 87% of which appear only once. Source: peripheral blood, taken in a trial of Ad26.COV2.S vaccine versus placebo. These receptors came from a person aged 18-65 years who received the Ad26.COV2.S COVID-19 vaccine or a placebo.

About this clone itself: Germline and junction disagree at one end, which may indicate a read error. This sequence joins TRBV19 and TRBJ2-2, with no clear D. This CDR3 is 15 amino acids long. Germline V gene lookup returns CDR1 LNHDA and CDR2 SQIVND (reference sequence). CDR3 in amino acids: CTSSISDGFTGELFF. In DNA form, the CDR3 reads TGTACCAGTAGTATCTCGGACGGATTCACCGGGGAGCTGTTTTTT.

The CDR3 DNA reads as TGCGCCAGCAGCTTGGCCCCAGTAGCGGGAGCATCGGATACGCAGTATTTT. Translated: CASSLAPVAGASDTQYF. The rearrangement joins TRBV5-1 to TRBJ2-3, with TRBD2 matching over 9 bases. The trim removed 0 bases at V and 6 bases at J, leaving 11 bases unmatched. From germline, CDR1 is SGHRS and CDR2 YFSETQ. This CDR3 is 17 amino acids long.

The gene calls are TRBV6-5 and TRBJ2-7; 9 nucleotides align to TRBD2. The CDR3 totals 14 residues. CDR1 and CDR2 (germline): MNHEY, SVGAGI. V lost 6 bases, J lost 7 bases, and 10 bases stayed unmatched. Here the CDR3 DNA reads TGTGCCAGCAGATCGACTAGCGGCCCGGTTGAGCAGTACTTC. Its translation: CASRSTSGPVEQYF.

The rearrangement joins TRBV5-1 to TRBJ2-1; the D gene could be TRBD1 or TRBD2 (6 bases each). The germline V gene has CDR1 SGHRS and CDR2 YFSETQ. CDR3 size: 17 residues. V shed 6 bases and J shed 0 bases, with 19 bases lying between them. CDR3: CASTPNRGLGSYNEQFF. As DNA, the CDR3 is TGCGCCAGCACCCCTAATCGGGGGCTAGGCTCCTACAATGAGCAGTTCTTC.

CDR3 loop: CSVEDPRSGSYNEQFF. For the CDR3, the DNA is TGCAGCGTTGAAGATCCGAGGAGCGGCTCCTACAATGAGCAGTTCTTC. This chain uses TRBV29-1 with TRBJ2-1; D might be TRBD2 (5 bases). Germline CDR1 is SQVTM and CDR2 is ANQGSEA. Trimming shortened V by 0 bases and J by 0 bases, and 12 bases separated the two germline ends. The CDR3 length is 16 residues.

With regard to this clone: Sequence at one end of the junction differs from germline and may be a read error. J is TRBJ2-7 and V is TRBV7-7; TRBD1 agrees at 10 bases. This CDR3 has 16 amino acids. From germline, CDR1 is SSHAT and CDR2 FNYEAQ (reference sequence). The CDR3 spells CASSNPGTGDLYEQYF. In DNA form, the CDR3 reads TGTGCTAGCAGCAACCCTGGGACAGGGGACCTCTACGAGCAGTACTTC.

This clone was detected only a few times. The chain carries TRBV5-1 and TRBJ2-5; D is undetermined. Trimming removed 4 bases from V and 3 bases from J, with 4 bases in between. The CDR3 length is 11 residues. Per the germline V gene, CDR1 is SGHRS and CDR2 is YFSETQ. The CDR3 loop is CASSAKETQYF. In nucleotides, the CDR3 is TGCGCCAGCAGCGCGAAAGAGACCCAGTACTTC.

This clone was counted once. This rearrangement joins TRBV28 to TRBJ1-2; D is unresolved. This CDR3 has 14 residues. Trimming took off 8 bases at V and 1 base at J, with 14 bases between the two ends. CDR1 is MDHEN, CDR2 SYDVKM, per germline. The CDR3 sequence: CASRGRMHNYGYTF. The CDR3 DNA sequence: TGTGCCAGCCGAGGACGGATGCATAACTATGGCTACACCTTC.

This rearrangement joins TRBV19 to TRBJ1-1; D gene ambiguous. Trimming cost V 5 bases and J 1 base, with 5 bases left between them. Germline V lookup: CDR1 LNHDA, CDR2 SQIVND (reference sequence). CDR3 size: 12 residues. CDR3 region: CASSWGNTEAFF. The CDR3, as DNA: TGTGCCAGTAGTTGGGGGAACACTGAAGCTTTCTTT.

The table lists this clone with a few counts. This chain joins TRBV4-3 and TRBJ2-7; no clear D. V dropped 1 base and J dropped 4 bases, with 17 bases sitting between them. This CDR3 comprises 16 residues. Germline lookup yields CDR1 LGHNA and CDR2 YSLEER. The DNA for the CDR3 is TGCGCCAGCAGCCAAGGAGACCCTCAGGCCCCTTACGAGCAGTACTTC. It yields the protein CASSQGDPQAPYEQYF.

The chain carries TRBV19 and TRBJ2-2; 11 positions agree with TRBD2. The germline CDR1 and CDR2 sequences are LNHDA and SQIVND (reference sequence). V trimming: 7 bases; J trimming: 1 base; junction bases outside the gene matches: 11. CDR3 size: 18 residues. The CDR3 spells CASTKLPGLAGNTGELFF. Written as DNA, the CDR3 is TGTGCCAGTACTAAGCTTCCCGGACTAGCGGGGAACACCGGGGAGCTGTTTTTT.

The chain links TRBV28 to TRBJ2-5; 8 bases fit TRBD2. The trim removed 3 bases at V and 4 bases at J, leaving 10 bases unmatched. Germline loops: CDR1 MDHEN, CDR2 SYDVKM. CDR3 size: 16 residues. CDR3 in DNA: TGTGCCAGCAGTTTCGGCGGGGGGCCGACGGGAGAGACCCAGTACTTC. Its translation is CASSFGGGPTGETQYF.

The DNA for the CDR3 is TGTGCCAGCAGTGAATTTCTCGGACAGGGGGCTCGGCAGCCCCAGCATTTT. Translating gives CASSEFLGQGARQPQHF. The chain joins TRBV2 to TRBJ1-5; 11 bases fit TRBD1. The V and J ends lost 2 bases and 7 bases, in that order; junction bases with no gene match: 10. Germline V gene sequence: CDR1 SNHLY, CDR2 FYNNEI. The CDR3 covers 17 residues.

About this clone: Other DNA sequences in this sample translate to the same CDR3. The V and J genes are TRBV5-4 and TRBJ1-1; a weak D match, TRBD1 (6 bases). The V end was cut by 0 bases, the J end by 5 bases, with 14 bases between. This CDR3 contains 15 residues. Germline lookup yields CDR1 SGHNT and CDR2 YYREEE (reference sequence). The CDR3 protein is CASSLVGGAGTEAFF. Written as DNA, the CDR3 is TGTGCCAGCAGCTTGGTCGGGGGCGCGGGGACTGAAGCTTTCTTT.

The rearrangement links TRBV9 to TRBJ2-1; unclear D gene. V was shortened by 10 bases and J by 3 bases, with 2 bases between the two germline ends. Germline CDR1 and CDR2: SGDLS and YYNGEE. The CDR3 runs 9 residues. As DNA, the CDR3 is TGTGCCCTCTACAATGAGCAGTTCTTC. It encodes CALYNEQFF. The variable domain in full, completed from reference TRBV9 and TRBJ2-1, reads DSGVTQTPKHLITATGQRVTLRCSPRSGDLSVYWYQQSLDQGLQFLIQYYNGEERAKGNILERFSAQQFPDLHSELNLSSLELGDSALYFCALYNEQFFGPGTRLTVL.

The chain carries TRBV19 and TRBJ2-7, with 12 positions matching TRBD2. This CDR3 is 17 amino acids long. The germline gives CDR1 LNHDA, CDR2 SQIVND (reference sequence). J lost 2 bases, V lost 5 bases, and 10 bases had no gene match. The CDR3 nucleotides are TGTGCCAGTAGTTTGACTAGCGGGAGCAACCTGCCCTACGAGCAGTACTTC. Amino acid sequence: CASSLTSGSNLPYEQYF. Together with reference TRBV19 and TRBJ2-7, the CDR3 gives the full variable domain: DGGITQSPKYLFRKEGQNVTLSCEQNLNHDAMYWYRQDPGQGLRLIYYSQIVNDFQKGDIAEGYSVSREKKESFPLTVTSAQKNPTAFYLCASSLTSGSNLPYEQYFGPGTRLTVT.

The chain carries TRBV6-2 or TRBV6-3 and TRBJ2-2, with D possibly matching TRBD1 (5 bases). The CDR3 totals 15 residues. Germline CDR1 and CDR2: MNHEY and SVGEGT. With 0 bases removed from V and 9 bases from J, the gap between germline ends came to 14 bases. The CDR3 loop is CASSYSMQGGRELFF. The CDR3 nucleotides are TGTGCCAGCAGTTACTCGATGCAGGGTGGGCGGGAGCTGTTTTTT.

The chain recombines TRBV5-4 with TRBJ1-5; D may be TRBD1 (5 bases). Germline lookup yields CDR1 SGHNT and CDR2 YYREEE (reference sequence). This CDR3 is built from 16 residues. Trimming removed 1 base at V and 0 bases at J, with 11 bases between. CDR3 residues: CASSLLGAVSNQPQHF. In nucleotides, the CDR3 is TGTGCCAGCAGCTTGTTAGGGGCCGTTAGCAATCAGCCCCAGCATTTT. Filled out from reference TRBV5-4 and TRBJ1-5, the complete variable domain reads ETGVTQSPTHLIKTRGQQVTLRCSSQSGHNTVSWYQQALGQGPQFIFQYYREEENGRGNFPPRFSGLQFPNYSSELNVNALELDDSALYLCASSLLGAVSNQPQHFGDGTRLSIL.

V is TRBV24-1 and J is TRBJ2-1; tentatively, D is TRBD2 (6 bases). V was trimmed by 5 bases and J by 4 bases, leaving 11 bases between them. Germline values: CDR1 KGHDR, CDR2 SFDVKD. This CDR3 contains 14 residues. This CDR3 reads CATSAGSGYNEQFF. The CDR3 nucleotides read TGTGCCACCAGTGCGGGTAGCGGTTACAATGAGCAGTTCTTC.

The J gene is TRBJ1-2, the V gene TRBV5-6; no clear D gene. The CDR3 consists of 12 residues. Germline CDR1 is SGHDT and CDR2 is YYEEEE. Between the trimmed V and J ends, which lost 1 base and 5 bases, there was a span of 6 bases. CDR3 loop: CASSLKTYGYTF. Here the CDR3 DNA reads TGTGCCAGCAGCTTGAAGACTTATGGCTACACCTTC.

V is TRBV28 and J is TRBJ2-7; D is ambiguous. Per germline, CDR1 MDHEN and CDR2 SYDVKM. This CDR3 region has 13 residues. V lost 6 bases to trimming and J lost 3 bases, with 12 bases between them. CDR3: CASRRSGLYEQYF. Here the CDR3 DNA reads TGTGCCAGCAGAAGGTCCGGGCTCTACGAGCAGTACTTC.